This T cell receptor (beta chain) was captured in a study of monozygotic twins with inflammatory bowel disease. As for this clonotype: What it recognizes is unknown.

General observations from the study: T cell subtypes that differed could not be told apart. Immunosuppressive treatments differing between patients may have added repertoire variability.

The CDR3 totals 12 residues. Germline lookup yields CDR1 SQVTM and CDR2 ANQGSEA. Added by template switching were UMIs that each held a 6-nucleotide sample barcode. TCRdb re-called the 5' RACE reads; one entry per CDR3 protein, DNA not given. The specimen's table records around 450,000 distinct CDR3 sequences. Sequenced input: blood. The sequence came from a human donor with ulcerative colitis or Crohn's disease, or a healthy co-twin of an affected twin (not recorded which). This chain uses TRBV29-1 with TRBJ1-2. The CDR3 is CSVLTVNYGYTF.